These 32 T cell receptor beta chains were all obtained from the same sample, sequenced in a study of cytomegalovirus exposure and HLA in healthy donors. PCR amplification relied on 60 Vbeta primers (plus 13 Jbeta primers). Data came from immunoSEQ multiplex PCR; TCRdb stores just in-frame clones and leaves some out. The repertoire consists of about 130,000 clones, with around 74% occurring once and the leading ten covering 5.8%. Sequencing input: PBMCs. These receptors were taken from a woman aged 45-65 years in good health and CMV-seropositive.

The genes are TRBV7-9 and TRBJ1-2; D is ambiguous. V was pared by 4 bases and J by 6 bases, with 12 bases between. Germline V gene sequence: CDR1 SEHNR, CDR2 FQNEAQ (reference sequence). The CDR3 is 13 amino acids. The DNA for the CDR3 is TGTGCCAGCAGCTCGTTACGAGTCGATGGCTACACCTTC. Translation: CASSSLRVDGYTF.

This CDR3 reads CASSGGTAGANVLTF. The CDR3 DNA reads as TGTGCCAGCAGCGGCGGGACAGCTGGGGCCAACGTCCTGACTTTC. The rearrangement uses TRBV11-3 and TRBJ2-6, with D perhaps TRBD1 (7 bases). There are 15 residues in the CDR3. V shed 5 bases and J shed 2 bases, with 10 bases lying between them. CDR1 SGHNT and CDR2 YENEEA come from the germline V gene. The full variable domain, completed using reference TRBV11-3 and TRBJ2-6, is EAGVVQSPRYKIIEKKQPVAFWCNPISGHNTLYWYLQNLGQGPELLIRYENEEAVDDSQLPKDRFSAERLKGVDSTLKIQPAELGDSAVYLCASSGGTAGANVLTFGAGSRLTVL.

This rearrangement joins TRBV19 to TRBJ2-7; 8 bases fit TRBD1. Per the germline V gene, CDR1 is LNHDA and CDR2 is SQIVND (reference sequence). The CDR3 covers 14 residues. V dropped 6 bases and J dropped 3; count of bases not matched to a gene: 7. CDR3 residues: CASSRDRSLYEQYF. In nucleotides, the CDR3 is TGTGCCAGTAGCCGGGACAGGTCCCTCTACGAGCAGTACTTC.

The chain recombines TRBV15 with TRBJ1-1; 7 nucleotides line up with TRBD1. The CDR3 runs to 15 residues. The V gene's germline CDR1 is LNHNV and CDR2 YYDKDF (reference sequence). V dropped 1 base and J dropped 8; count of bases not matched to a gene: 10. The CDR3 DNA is TGTGCCACCAGCAGAGGCCAAGGGGGCGACCACGAAGCTTTCTTT. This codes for CATSRGQGGDHEAFF. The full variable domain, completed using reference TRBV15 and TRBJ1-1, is DAMVIQNPRYQVTQFGKPVTLSCSQTLNHNVMYWYQQKSSQAPKLLFHYYDKDFNNEADTPDNFQSRRPNTSFCFLDIRSPGLGDTAMYLCATSRGQGGDHEAFFGQGTRLTVV.

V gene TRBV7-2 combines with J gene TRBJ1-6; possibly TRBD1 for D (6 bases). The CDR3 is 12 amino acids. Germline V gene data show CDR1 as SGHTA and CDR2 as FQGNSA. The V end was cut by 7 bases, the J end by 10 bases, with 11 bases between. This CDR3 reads CASTRDTSPLHF. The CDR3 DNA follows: TGTGCCAGCACAAGGGACACATCACCCCTCCACTTT.

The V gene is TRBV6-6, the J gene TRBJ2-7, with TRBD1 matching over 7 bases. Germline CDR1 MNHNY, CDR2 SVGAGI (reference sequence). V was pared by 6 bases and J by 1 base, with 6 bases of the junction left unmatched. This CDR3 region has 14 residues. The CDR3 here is CASSTGQLSYEQYF. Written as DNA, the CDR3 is TGTGCCAGCAGCACGGGACAGCTATCCTACGAGCAGTACTTC.

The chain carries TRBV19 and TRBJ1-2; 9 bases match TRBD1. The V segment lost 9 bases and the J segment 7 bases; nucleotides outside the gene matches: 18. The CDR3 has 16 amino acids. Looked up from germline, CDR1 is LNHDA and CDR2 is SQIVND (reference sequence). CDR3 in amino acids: CASTLDGTGNGRGYTF. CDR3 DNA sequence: TGTGCCAGCACTCTTGACGGGACAGGGAACGGTCGTGGCTACACCTTC.

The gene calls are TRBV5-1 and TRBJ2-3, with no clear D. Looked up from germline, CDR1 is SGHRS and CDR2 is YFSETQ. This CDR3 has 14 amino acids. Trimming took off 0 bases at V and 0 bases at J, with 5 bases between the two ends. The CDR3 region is CASSLEESTDTQYF. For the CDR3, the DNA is TGCGCCAGCAGCTTGGAGGAGAGCACAGATACGCAGTATTTT.

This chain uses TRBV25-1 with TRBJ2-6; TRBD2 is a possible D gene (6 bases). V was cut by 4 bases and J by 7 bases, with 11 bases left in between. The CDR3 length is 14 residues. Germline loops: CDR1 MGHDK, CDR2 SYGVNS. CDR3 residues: CASSVFGTANVLTF. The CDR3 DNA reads TGTGCCAGCAGTGTATTTGGGACTGCCAACGTCCTGACTTTC.

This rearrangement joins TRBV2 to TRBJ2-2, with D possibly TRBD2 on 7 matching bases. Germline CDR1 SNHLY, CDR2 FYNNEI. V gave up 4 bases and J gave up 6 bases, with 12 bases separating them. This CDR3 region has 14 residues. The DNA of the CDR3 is TGTGCCAGCAGTGTCAGGCGGGGGCCCGGGGAGCTGTTTTTT. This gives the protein CASSVRRGPGELFF.

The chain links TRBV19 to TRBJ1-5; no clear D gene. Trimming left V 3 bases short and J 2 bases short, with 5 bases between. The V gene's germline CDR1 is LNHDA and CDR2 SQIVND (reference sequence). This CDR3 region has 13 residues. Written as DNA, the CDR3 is TGTGCCAGTAGTATGGCGGGCAATCAGCCCCAGCATTTT. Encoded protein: CASSMAGNQPQHF. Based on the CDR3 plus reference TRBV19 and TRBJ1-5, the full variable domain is DGGITQSPKYLFRKEGQNVTLSCEQNLNHDAMYWYRQDPGQGLRLIYYSQIVNDFQKGDIAEGYSVSREKKESFPLTVTSAQKNPTAFYLCASSMAGNQPQHFGDGTRLSIL.

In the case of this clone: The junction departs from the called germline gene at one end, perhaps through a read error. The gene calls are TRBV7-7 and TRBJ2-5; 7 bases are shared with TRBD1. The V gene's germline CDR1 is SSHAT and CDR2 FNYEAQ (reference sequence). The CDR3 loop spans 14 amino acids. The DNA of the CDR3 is TGTGCTAGCAGCTTAGGGACAGTTCAAGAGACCCAGTACTTC. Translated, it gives CASSLGTVQETQYF.

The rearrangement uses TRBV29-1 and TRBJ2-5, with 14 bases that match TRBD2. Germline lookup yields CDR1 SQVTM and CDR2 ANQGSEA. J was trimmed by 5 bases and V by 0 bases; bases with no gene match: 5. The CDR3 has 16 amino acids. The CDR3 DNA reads TGCAGCGTTGAAGACCCGGGACTAGCGGGGGAGGAGACCCAGTACTTC. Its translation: CSVEDPGLAGEETQYF.

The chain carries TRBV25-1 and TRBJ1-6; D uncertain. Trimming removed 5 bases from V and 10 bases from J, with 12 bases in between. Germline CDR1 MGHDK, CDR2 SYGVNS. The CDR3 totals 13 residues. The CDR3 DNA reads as TGTGCCAGCAGTCGGACCGAGGGCTCACCCCTCCACTTT. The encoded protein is CASSRTEGSPLHF.

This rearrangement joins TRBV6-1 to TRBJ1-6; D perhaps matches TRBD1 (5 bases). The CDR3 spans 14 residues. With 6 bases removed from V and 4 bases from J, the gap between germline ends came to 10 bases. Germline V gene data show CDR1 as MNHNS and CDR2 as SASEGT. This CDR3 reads CASSSGGYNSPLHF. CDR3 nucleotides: TGTGCCAGCAGCTCCGGGGGATATAATTCACCCCTCCACTTT.

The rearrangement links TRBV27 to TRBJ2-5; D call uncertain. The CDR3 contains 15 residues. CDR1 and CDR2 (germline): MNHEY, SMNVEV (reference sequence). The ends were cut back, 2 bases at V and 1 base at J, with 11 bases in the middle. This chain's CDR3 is CASSLTRQIQETQYF. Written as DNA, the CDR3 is TGTGCCAGCAGTTTAACCCGACAAATCCAAGAGACCCAGTACTTC.

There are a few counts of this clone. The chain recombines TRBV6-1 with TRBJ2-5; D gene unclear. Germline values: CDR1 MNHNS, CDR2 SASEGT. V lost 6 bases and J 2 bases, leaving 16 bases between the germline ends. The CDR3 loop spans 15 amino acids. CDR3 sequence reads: CASSVAQTSQETQYF. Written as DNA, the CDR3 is TGTGCCAGCAGCGTAGCCCAGACCTCACAAGAGACCCAGTACTTC.

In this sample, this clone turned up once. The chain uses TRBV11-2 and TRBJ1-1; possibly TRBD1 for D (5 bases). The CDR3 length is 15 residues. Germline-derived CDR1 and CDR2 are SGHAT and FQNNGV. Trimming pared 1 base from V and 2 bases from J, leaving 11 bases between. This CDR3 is CASSLGGQRNTEAFF. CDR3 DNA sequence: TGTGCCAGCAGCTTAGGGGGCCAGAGAAACACTGAAGCTTTCTTT.

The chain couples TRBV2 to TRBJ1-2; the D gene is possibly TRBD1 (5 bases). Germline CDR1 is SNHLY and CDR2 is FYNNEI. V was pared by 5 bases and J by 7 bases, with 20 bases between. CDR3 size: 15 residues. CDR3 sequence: CASSPLGEAGAGYTF. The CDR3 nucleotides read TGTGCCAGCAGTCCCCTGGGGGAAGCGGGTGCTGGCTACACCTTC.

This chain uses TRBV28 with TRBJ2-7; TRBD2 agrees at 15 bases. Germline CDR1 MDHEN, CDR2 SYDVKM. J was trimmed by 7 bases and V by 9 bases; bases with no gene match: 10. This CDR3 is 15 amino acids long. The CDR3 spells CASGLAGGRSGEQYF. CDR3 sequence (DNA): TGTGCCAGTGGACTAGCGGGGGGGCGGTCGGGGGAGCAGTACTTC.

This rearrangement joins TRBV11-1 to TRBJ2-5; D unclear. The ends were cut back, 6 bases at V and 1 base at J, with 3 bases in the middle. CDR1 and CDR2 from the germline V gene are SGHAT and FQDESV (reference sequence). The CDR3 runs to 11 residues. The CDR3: CASSSQETQYF. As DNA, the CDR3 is TGTGCCAGCAGTAGCCAAGAGACCCAGTACTTC.

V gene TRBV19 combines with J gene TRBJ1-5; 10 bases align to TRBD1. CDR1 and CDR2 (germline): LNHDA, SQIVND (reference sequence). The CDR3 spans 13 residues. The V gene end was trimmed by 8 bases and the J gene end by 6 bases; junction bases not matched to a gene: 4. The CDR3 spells CASQGDRGQPQHF. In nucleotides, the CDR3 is TGTGCCAGTCAGGGGGACAGGGGTCAGCCCCAGCATTTT.

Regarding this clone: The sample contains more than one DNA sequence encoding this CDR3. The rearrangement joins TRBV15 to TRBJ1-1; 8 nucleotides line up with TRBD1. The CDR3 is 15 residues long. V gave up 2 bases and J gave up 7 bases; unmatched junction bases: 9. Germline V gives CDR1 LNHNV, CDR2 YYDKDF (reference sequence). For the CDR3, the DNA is TGTGCCACCAGCAGAACCTTGACAGGGGAGATTGAAGCTTTCTTT. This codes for CATSRTLTGEIEAFF.

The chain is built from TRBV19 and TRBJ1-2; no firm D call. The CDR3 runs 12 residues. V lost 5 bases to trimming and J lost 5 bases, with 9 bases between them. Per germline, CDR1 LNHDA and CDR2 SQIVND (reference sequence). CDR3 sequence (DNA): TGTGCCAGTAGTCGAGCGGCGTATGGCTACACCTTC. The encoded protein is CASSRAAYGYTF.

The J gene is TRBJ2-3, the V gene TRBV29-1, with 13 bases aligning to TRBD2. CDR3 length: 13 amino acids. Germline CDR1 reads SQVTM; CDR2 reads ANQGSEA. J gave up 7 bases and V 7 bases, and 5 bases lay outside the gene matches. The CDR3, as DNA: TGCAGCGCCTCACTAGCGGGGGGGAATACGCAGTATTTT. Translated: CSASLAGGNTQYF.

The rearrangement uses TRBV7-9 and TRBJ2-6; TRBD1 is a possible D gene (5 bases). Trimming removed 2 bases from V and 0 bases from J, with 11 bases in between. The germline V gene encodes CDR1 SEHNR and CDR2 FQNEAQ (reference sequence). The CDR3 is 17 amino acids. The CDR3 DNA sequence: TGTGCCAGCAGCTTACAGGGTAAAAGCTCTGGGGCCAACGTCCTGACTTTC. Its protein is CASSLQGKSSGANVLTF.

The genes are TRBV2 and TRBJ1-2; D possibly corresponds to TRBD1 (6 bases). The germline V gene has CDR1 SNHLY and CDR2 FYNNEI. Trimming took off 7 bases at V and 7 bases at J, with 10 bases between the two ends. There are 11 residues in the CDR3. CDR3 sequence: CASTWGPGYTF. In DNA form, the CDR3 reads TGTGCCAGCACATGGGGGCCTGGCTACACCTTC.

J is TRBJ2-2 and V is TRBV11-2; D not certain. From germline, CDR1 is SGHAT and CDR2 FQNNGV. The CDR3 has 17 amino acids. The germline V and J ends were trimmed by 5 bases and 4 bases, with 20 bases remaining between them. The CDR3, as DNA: TGTGCCAGCAGCGCCCAGATCGGGTTAGGAGCCACCGGGGAGCTGTTTTTT. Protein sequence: CASSAQIGLGATGELFF.

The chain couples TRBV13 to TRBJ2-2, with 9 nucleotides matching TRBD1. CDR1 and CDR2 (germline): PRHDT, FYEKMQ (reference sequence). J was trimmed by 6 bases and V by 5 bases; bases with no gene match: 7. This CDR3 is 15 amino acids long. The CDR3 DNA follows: TGTGCCAGCAGCATGGGACAGGGTTGGGCCGGGGAGCTGTTTTTT. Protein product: CASSMGQGWAGELFF.

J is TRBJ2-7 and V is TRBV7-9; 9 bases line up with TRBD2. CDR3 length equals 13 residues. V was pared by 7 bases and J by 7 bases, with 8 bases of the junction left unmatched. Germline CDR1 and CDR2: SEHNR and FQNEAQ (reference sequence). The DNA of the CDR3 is TGTGCCAGCAATGTGGCGGGGGGGGGTGAGCAGTACTTC. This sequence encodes CASNVAGGGEQYF.

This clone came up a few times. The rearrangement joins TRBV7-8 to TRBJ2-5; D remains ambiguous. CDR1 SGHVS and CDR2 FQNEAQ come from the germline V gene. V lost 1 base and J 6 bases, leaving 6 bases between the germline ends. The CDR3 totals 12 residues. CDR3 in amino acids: CASSLERQTQYF. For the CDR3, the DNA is TGTGCCAGCAGCTTAGAGAGGCAGACCCAGTACTTC.

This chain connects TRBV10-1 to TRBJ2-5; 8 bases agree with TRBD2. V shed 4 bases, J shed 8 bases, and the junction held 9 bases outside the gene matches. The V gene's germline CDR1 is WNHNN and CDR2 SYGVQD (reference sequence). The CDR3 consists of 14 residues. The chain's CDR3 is CASSARGAPHTQYF. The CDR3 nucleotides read TGCGCCAGCAGTGCGCGGGGGGCCCCCCACACCCAGTACTTC.